These 26 T cell receptor beta chains share one sample of origin, sequenced in a study of cytomegalovirus exposure and HLA in healthy donors. Both 60 Vbeta primers and 13 Jbeta primers went into the PCR. The repertoire was sequenced with immunoSEQ multiplex PCR; TCRdb's copy has only in-frame clones and lacks some. The table includes about 200,000 clones, around four fifths detected once. Sequencing was done on a sample of PBMCs. Every receptor here comes from a woman in her thirties or forties in good health and CMV-seronegative.

V gene TRBV5-4 combines with J gene TRBJ1-4, with TRBD1 matching 9 bases. This CDR3 is 14 amino acids long. V shed 2 bases, J shed 7 bases, and the junction held 3 bases outside the gene matches. Germline loops: CDR1 SGHNT, CDR2 YYREEE (reference sequence). The CDR3 region has the DNA TGTGCCAGCAGCTTACAGGGGGCGGCTGAAAAACTGTTTTTT. Protein: CASSLQGAAEKLFF.

V gene TRBV19 combines with J gene TRBJ2-7, with 8 bases that match TRBD2. The CDR3 spans 15 residues. Germline CDR1 and CDR2: LNHDA and SQIVND (reference sequence). With V trimmed by 6 bases and J by 3 bases, 10 bases remained unmatched. In DNA form, the CDR3 reads TGTGCCAGTAGACCCAAAGCGGGAGTGGGCTACGAGCAGTACTTC. As protein: CASRPKAGVGYEQYF. The whole variable domain, remainder taken from reference TRBV19 and TRBJ2-7, is DGGITQSPKYLFRKEGQNVTLSCEQNLNHDAMYWYRQDPGQGLRLIYYSQIVNDFQKGDIAEGYSVSREKKESFPLTVTSAQKNPTAFYLCASRPKAGVGYEQYFGPGTRLTVT.

The chain employs TRBV29-1 and TRBJ1-5, with D possibly being TRBD1 (5 bases). V gave up 5 bases and J gave up 0 bases, with 14 bases separating them. The germline gives CDR1 SQVTM, CDR2 ANQGSEA. This CDR3 region has 15 residues. The CDR3 region has the DNA TGCAGCGTTCGAGCAGGGCTTAATAGCAATCAGCCCCAGCATTTT. It encodes CSVRAGLNSNQPQHF.

This chain connects TRBV6-6 to TRBJ2-7, with D possibly TRBD2 on 6 matching bases. CDR3 length: 11 residues. V was shortened by 9 bases and J by 4 bases, with 10 bases between the two germline ends. In germline, CDR1 is MNHNY, CDR2 SVGAGI (reference sequence). This CDR3 is CASRRGYEQYF. CDR3 DNA sequence: TGTGCCAGTAGGCGGGGATACGAGCAGTACTTC.

Only one count was recorded for this clone. The CDR3 DNA sequence: TGTGCCAGCAGTTTAACATCCGCGGGAGGCATCGAGCAGTACTTC. Encoded protein: CASSLTSAGGIEQYF. V usage is TRBV27 and J usage is TRBJ2-7; 8 nucleotides match TRBD2. The CDR3 spans 15 residues. Per germline, CDR1 MNHEY and CDR2 SMNVEV (reference sequence). V lost 2 bases and J lost 6; bases outside the gene matches: 9.

This chain links TRBV9 with TRBJ2-7; 7 nucleotides line up with TRBD1. The junction had 3 bases not matched to a gene; V was cut back by 4 bases and J by 5 bases. Germline values: CDR1 SGDLS, CDR2 YYNGEE. The CDR3 runs to 12 residues. The CDR3 reads CASSPTGDEQYF. CDR3 nucleotides: TGTGCCAGCAGCCCCACAGGGGACGAGCAGTACTTC.

The chain carries TRBV9 and TRBJ2-2; 10 bases fit TRBD2. CDR1 and CDR2 from the germline V gene are SGDLS and YYNGEE. The ends lost 1 base at V and 8 bases at J; junction bases unmatched: 14. CDR3 size: 18 residues. The CDR3 DNA sequence: TGTGCCAGCAGCGTACAGCGGGAGGGCCATAGAGGCTTAGGGGAGCTGTTTTTT. Its protein is CASSVQREGHRGLGELFF.

The rearrangement uses TRBV7-9 and TRBJ1-1; maybe TRBD1 (5 bases). Germline V gene lookup returns CDR1 SEHNR and CDR2 FQNEAQ (reference sequence). Deletions cut 5 bases from V and 6 bases from J, with 10 bases between. The CDR3 covers 12 residues. CDR3 DNA sequence: TGTGCCAGCAGCCCCAGGGTCCCTGAAGCTTTCTTT. It specifies CASSPRVPEAFF.

The J gene is TRBJ2-3, the V gene TRBV5-1, with D perhaps TRBD2 (6 bases). Germline V lookup: CDR1 SGHRS, CDR2 YFSETQ. The CDR3 sequence is 14 residues long. V lost 4 bases to trimming and J lost 5 bases, with 14 bases between them. In DNA, the CDR3 is TGCGCCAGCAGCCCCGGGACTGGAGGAGATACGCAGTATTTT. It encodes CASSPGTGGDTQYF.

V and J are TRBV10-3 and TRBJ2-7; 12 bases align to TRBD1. The CDR3 runs 15 residues. Germline-derived CDR1 and CDR2 are ENHRY and SYGVKD. V gave up 4 bases and J gave up 4 bases; unmatched junction bases: 5. The CDR3 nucleotides read TGTGCCATCAGTGCCCCGGGACAGGGGGCGTACGAGCAGTACTTC. It specifies CAISAPGQGAYEQYF.

The chain employs TRBV29-1 and TRBJ2-7, with 7 nucleotides matching TRBD2. The V gene's germline CDR1 is SQVTM and CDR2 ANQGSEA. The CDR3 has 15 amino acids. V lost 1 base and J lost 2; bases outside the gene matches: 8. Written as DNA, the CDR3 is TGCAGCGTTGAAGGAGGTCTAGCGGCCCCCTACGAGCAGTACTTC. It encodes CSVEGGLAAPYEQYF.

The chain joins TRBV5-1 to TRBJ2-3; D might be TRBD2 (7 bases). Germline CDR1 reads SGHRS; CDR2 reads YFSETQ. The CDR3 is 20 residues long. With 1 base removed from V and 0 bases from J, the gap between germline ends came to 24 bases. CDR3: CASSLWRGLSGSSSTDTQYF. CDR3 coding DNA: TGCGCCAGCAGCTTGTGGCGGGGGCTTAGCGGTTCCTCTAGCACAGATACGCAGTATTTT.

The chain employs TRBV6-4 and TRBJ1-1, with D possibly being TRBD1 (5 bases). V lost 5 bases and J lost 4, with 17 bases in between. The CDR3 is 15 residues long. Germline loops: CDR1 MRHNA, CDR2 SNTAGT. CDR3 protein: CASSREAGTATEAFF. The CDR3 nucleotides are TGTGCCAGCAGTCGGGAGGCAGGGACCGCCACTGAAGCTTTCTTT.

V usage is TRBV19 and J usage is TRBJ2-7; a possible D gene is TRBD1 (6 bases). Germline V gene sequence: CDR1 LNHDA, CDR2 SQIVND (reference sequence). The CDR3 runs to 15 residues. Trimming stripped 3 bases from V and 9 bases from J, with 21 bases between. The CDR3 DNA reads TGTGCCAGTAGTATTTCGGACAGTCGATGGAATGGGCAGTACTTC. Translated, it gives CASSISDSRWNGQYF.

This clone appeared a few times. The V gene is TRBV6-1, the J gene TRBJ2-5, with 10 bases fitting TRBD1. The trim removed 6 bases at V and 6 bases at J, leaving 7 bases unmatched. The CDR3 has 14 residues. Germline V lookup: CDR1 MNHNS, CDR2 SASEGT. CDR3 nucleotide sequence: TGTGCCAGCAGGGACGGACAGGGGGTAAAGACCCAGTACTTC. Its translation is CASRDGQGVKTQYF.

The chain recombines TRBV6-5 with TRBJ2-7; 7 nucleotides align to TRBD1. V was clipped by 5 bases and J by 4 bases; unmatched bases: 2. The CDR3 has 12 amino acids. CDR1 is MNHEY, CDR2 SVGAGI, per germline. Here the CDR3 reads CASSKTGYEQYF. In DNA form, the CDR3 reads TGTGCCAGCAGTAAGACAGGGTACGAGCAGTACTTC.

This clone was picked up a small number of times. The V and J genes are TRBV5-1 and TRBJ2-2, with 7 nucleotides matching TRBD1. CDR3 length: 16 amino acids. Germline V gene data show CDR1 as SGHRS and CDR2 as YFSETQ. The V gene end was trimmed by 5 bases and the J gene end by 0 bases; junction bases not matched to a gene: 7. CDR3 DNA: TGCGCCAGCAGTGGTGCAGGGGGAACGAACACCGGGGAGCTGTTTTTT. Its protein product is CASSGAGGTNTGELFF. The full variable domain, in which reference TRBV5-1 and TRBJ2-2 provide the parts outside the CDR3, is KAGVTQTPRYLIKTRGQQVTLSCSPISGHRSVSWYQQTPGQGLQFLFEYFSETQRNKGNFPGRFSGRQFSNSRSEMNVSTLELGDSALYLCASSGAGGTNTGELFFGEGSRLTVL.

In this sample, this clone turned up once. This chain connects TRBV4-2 to TRBJ2-2; 7 nucleotides match TRBD2. The CDR3 is 17 residues long. The germline V gene has CDR1 LGHNA and CDR2 YNFKEQ. Unmatched junction bases numbered 10, after V lost 0 bases and J lost 6 bases. CDR3 nucleotide sequence: TGTGCCAGCAGCCAAGAGTCGGCGGGAGCGGTTGCCGGGGAGCTGTTTTTT. As protein: CASSQESAGAVAGELFF.

The genes are TRBV29-1 and TRBJ1-1; 11 bases match TRBD1. CDR3 length: 14 amino acids. J was trimmed by 4 bases and V by 7 bases; bases with no gene match: 8. In germline, CDR1 is SQVTM, CDR2 ANQGSEA. The CDR3 loop is CSAWTGGAATEAFF. CDR3 nucleotides: TGCAGCGCGTGGACAGGGGGCGCGGCCACTGAAGCTTTCTTT.

The chain is built from TRBV29-1 and TRBJ1-2; D is unresolved. V was pared by 3 bases and J by 4 bases, with 9 bases between. The length of the CDR3 is 12 residues. Germline lookup yields CDR1 SQVTM and CDR2 ANQGSEA. This chain's CDR3 is CSVDGGPYGYTF. CDR3 DNA: TGCAGCGTTGACGGAGGCCCCTATGGCTACACCTTC.

V usage is TRBV4-1 and J usage is TRBJ1-2; tentative D call: TRBD1 (6 bases). Germline V gene data show CDR1 as MGHRA and CDR2 as YSYEKL. The V end was cut by 0 bases, the J end by 5 bases, with 16 bases between. This CDR3 spans 16 amino acids. CDR3 region: CASSQDQWAGEYGYTF. In DNA, the CDR3 is TGCGCCAGCAGCCAAGATCAATGGGCAGGGGAGTATGGCTACACCTTC.

CDR3 bases: TGTGCCAGCAGCTTGGCGTACCTAGCGGGGACTGAGGTCACAGATACGCAGTATTTT. Translated, it gives CASSLAYLAGTEVTDTQYF. The V call is TRBV5-4, the J call TRBJ2-3; 9 nucleotides line up with TRBD2. J gave up 2 bases and V 0 bases, and 13 bases lay outside the gene matches. Per the germline V gene, CDR1 is SGHNT and CDR2 is YYREEE (reference sequence). The CDR3 sequence is 19 residues long.

This chain links TRBV19 with TRBJ1-1; D perhaps matches TRBD1 (6 bases). Germline V lookup: CDR1 LNHDA, CDR2 SQIVND (reference sequence). The CDR3 extends over 15 amino acids. V was clipped by 8 bases and J by 2 bases, with 18 bases between them. In DNA, the CDR3 is TGTGCCAGTTTTGAGGGGGTCTTGCAAAACACTGAAGCTTTCTTT. Translating it yields CASFEGVLQNTEAFF.

This chain connects TRBV5-8 to TRBJ2-3; 8 nucleotides agree with TRBD2. J lost 1 base, V lost 0 bases, and 7 bases had no gene match. Germline V gene data show CDR1 as SGHTS and CDR2 as YDEGEE. The CDR3 is made up of 17 amino acids. CDR3 sequence (DNA): TGTGCCAGCAGCTTGGTACTAGCGGATACACGCACAGATACGCAGTATTTT. Its protein product is CASSLVLADTRTDTQYF.

The rearrangement joins TRBV18 to TRBJ1-3; D unclear. Trimming took 2 bases from V and 3 from J, leaving 8 bases between them. The CDR3 length is 14 residues. Germline V gene data show CDR1 as KGHSH and CDR2 as LQKENI. The CDR3 spells CASSPGSGGNTIYF. DNA of the CDR3: TGTGCCAGCTCACCAGGGTCAGGTGGAAACACCATATATTTT. Variable domain in full (rest from reference TRBV18 and TRBJ1-3): NAGVMQNPRHLVRRRGQEARLRCSPMKGHSHVYWYRQLPEEGLKFMVYLQKENIIDESGMPKERFSAEFPKEGPSILRIQQVVRGDSAAYFCASSPGSGGNTIYFGEGSWLTVV.

This chain joins TRBV11-2 and TRBJ2-7; perhaps TRBD2 as D (6 bases). Germline CDR1 is SGHAT and CDR2 is FQNNGV. CDR3 length: 15 amino acids. The V end lost 1 base, the J end lost 0 bases, and 10 bases lay between the germline ends. The CDR3 DNA follows: TGTGCCAGCAGCTTAGGCGGGACCGGCTCCTACGAGCAGTACTTC. Translated, it gives CASSLGGTGSYEQYF. The whole variable domain, remainder taken from reference TRBV11-2 and TRBJ2-7, is EAGVAQSPRYKIIEKRQSVAFWCNPISGHATLYWYQQILGQGPKLLIQFQNNGVVDDSQLPKDRFSAERLKGVDSTLKIQPAKLEDSAVYLCASSLGGTGSYEQYFGPGTRLTVT.